This T cell receptor beta chain is from a study of blood T cell repertoires in COVID-19 (dated by TCRdb to 2019 to 2021). Background for the entire study: Samples from collaborators originated in the United States, Italy and Spain and spanned both the acute and convalescent phases of COVID-19. The prospective study material was composed of cDNA or gDNA derived from T cells, B-cell-depleted T cells, or PBMCs. The dataset comprised deeply sampled blood TCRbeta repertoires from subjects exposed to, actively infected with, or recovered from COVID-19. The repertoires were released in a freely available public database intended as a resource for research on the immune response to SARS-CoV-2. The samples were drawn from two sources: the first 160 participants of the ongoing ImmuneRACE study, and 950 to 1,500 subjects contributed by 6 global collaborators. Nearly every sample came with metadata listing a de-identified subject ID, COVID-19 status, age in years and sex. HLA class I and class II types, where available, came from metadata supplied by the sample provider rather than from assay-based typing.

A note on this clone: The antigen it recognizes is unknown. Per-base qualities were not stored, and no clone one base away is much larger.

What the authors observed across the whole study: Clinical and demographic metadata were provided uncurated, with the amount varying by source and participant.

V loses 6 bases, J loses 8 bases, and the germline ends lie 15 bases apart. Inclusive of the bounding cysteine and phenylalanine, the CDR3 is 13 residues long. Only the CDR3 portion is preserved as DNA: 39 bases, with reading frame beginning at the first base. The germline V gene gives CDR1 as MNHEY and CDR2 as SVGEGT. In the prospective study, participants were roughly 18 to 95 years old, resided in about two dozen geographic areas of the United States, and were enrolled through a virtual design. Cohort assignment in the prospective study relied on participant-reported clinical history from a screening survey and a study questionnaire. In the prospective study, whole blood, serum and a nasopharyngeal or oropharyngeal swab were collected from each participant by mobile phlebotomists. Over a roughly 2-month period, participants in the prospective study had the option of providing additional blood draws and questionnaires. Prospective study blood samples were shipped either frozen or at room temperature before DNA extraction.

The immunoSEQ Assay, a bias-controlled multiplex PCR, was used to amplify TCRbeta CDR3 regions from genomic DNA. On the authors' methods: The number of nucleated cells in each sample was estimated by amplification of reference gene primers within the assay. To quantify the absolute abundance of each unique TCRbeta CDR3 rearrangement, sequence reads were collapsed and filtered. For each sample, productive Simpson clonality was calculated as the square root of Simpson's diversity index across productive rearrangements. TCRdb took this table from immuneACCESS and kept in-frame rearrangements with V and J called. Such tables lack part of the clones; where checked against another copy, unresolved V genes explain under half of the gap, and the rest is unexplained. That table supplies the V and J calls and clone size; D and trimming were determined from the DNA. The sample table holds under 500,000 clones, of which approximately 90% were seen once. Of the sample, just under 2% is held by the ten largest clones.

The chain is made from TRBV6-2 or TRBV6-3 and TRBJ2-3, and TRBD2 may be the D gene, going by 6 matching bases. Specimen: PBMCs or T cells enriched from blood (not recorded which). The sequence came from a young woman with acute COVID-19. The DNA reads TGTGCCAGCAGCCGCGACCAGGGAGGTACGCAGTATTTT. Translated, this is CASSRDQGGTQYF.